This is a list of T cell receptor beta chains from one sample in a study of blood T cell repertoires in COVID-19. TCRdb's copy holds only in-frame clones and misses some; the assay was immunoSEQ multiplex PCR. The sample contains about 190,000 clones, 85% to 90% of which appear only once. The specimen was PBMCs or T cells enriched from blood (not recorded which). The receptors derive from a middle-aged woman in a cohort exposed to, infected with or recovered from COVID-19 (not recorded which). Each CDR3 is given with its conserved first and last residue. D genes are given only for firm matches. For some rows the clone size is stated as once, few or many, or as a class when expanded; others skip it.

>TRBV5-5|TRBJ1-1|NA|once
CASRTGQYTEAFF
TGTGCCAGCAGAACAGGGCAGTACACTGAAGCTTTCTTT
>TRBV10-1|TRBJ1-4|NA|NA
CASSDTGDYEKLFF
TGCGCCAGCAGTGACACAGGAGATTATGAAAAACTGTTTTTT
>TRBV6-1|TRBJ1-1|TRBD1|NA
CASSERQGVAEAFF
TGTGCCAGCAGTGAACGACAGGGGGTGGCTGAAGCTTTCTTT
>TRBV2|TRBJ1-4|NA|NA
CASKPLINEKLFF
TGTGCCAGCAAGCCCCTTATTAATGAAAAACTGTTTTTT
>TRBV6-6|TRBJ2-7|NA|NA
CASSFNEYEQYF
TGTGCCAGCAGTTTTAATGAGTACGAGCAGTACTTC
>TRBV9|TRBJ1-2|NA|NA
CASSHSGFNYGYTF
TGTGCCAGCAGCCATTCAGGGTTTAACTATGGCTACACCTTC
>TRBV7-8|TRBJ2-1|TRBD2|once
CASSAPWGGSLDNEQFF
TGTGCCAGCAGCGCGCCATGGGGCGGGAGTTTGGACAATGAGCAGTTCTTC
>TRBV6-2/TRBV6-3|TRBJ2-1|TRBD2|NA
CASSSDLAGEQFF
TGTGCCAGCAGTTCGGACTTAGCGGGAGAGCAGTTCTTC
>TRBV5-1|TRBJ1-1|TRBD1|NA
CASSRDRDTEAFF
TGCGCCAGCAGCCGGGACAGAGACACTGAAGCTTTCTTT
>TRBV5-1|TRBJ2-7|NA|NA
CASSLRLAYEQYF
TGCGCCAGCAGCTTGCGTCTCGCCTACGAGCAGTACTTC
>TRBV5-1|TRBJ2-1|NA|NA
CASSWRSAEQFF
TGCGCCAGCAGCTGGAGAAGCGCGGAGCAGTTCTTC
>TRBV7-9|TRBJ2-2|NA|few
CASSSTGYTGELFF
TGTGCCAGCAGCTCGACAGGATACACCGGGGAGCTGTTTTTT
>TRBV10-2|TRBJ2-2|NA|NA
CASSRDSAGELFF
TGCGCCAGCAGTCGGGACTCTGCCGGGGAGCTGTTTTTT
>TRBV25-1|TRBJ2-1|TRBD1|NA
CASSEDRGDNEQFF
TGTGCCAGCAGTGAAGACAGGGGTGACAATGAGCAGTTCTTC